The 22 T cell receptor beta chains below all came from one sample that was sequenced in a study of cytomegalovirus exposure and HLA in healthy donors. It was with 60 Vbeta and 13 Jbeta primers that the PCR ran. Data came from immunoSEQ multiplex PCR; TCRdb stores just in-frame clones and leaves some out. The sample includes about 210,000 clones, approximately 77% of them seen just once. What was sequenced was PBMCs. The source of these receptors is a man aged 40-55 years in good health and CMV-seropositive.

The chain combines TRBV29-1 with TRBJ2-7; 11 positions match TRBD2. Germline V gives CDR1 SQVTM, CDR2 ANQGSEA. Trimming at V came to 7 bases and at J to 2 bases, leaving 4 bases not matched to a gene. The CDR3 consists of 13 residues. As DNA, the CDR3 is TGCAGCGCCCTACTAGCGGGAGCCTACGAGCAGTACTTC. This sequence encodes CSALLAGAYEQYF.

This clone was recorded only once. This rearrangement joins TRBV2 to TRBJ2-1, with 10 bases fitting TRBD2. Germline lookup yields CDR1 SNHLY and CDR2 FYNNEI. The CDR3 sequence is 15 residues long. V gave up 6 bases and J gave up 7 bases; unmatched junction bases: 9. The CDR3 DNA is TGTGCCAGCAGCGAGCCTAGCGGGAGCCTGAATGAGCAGTTCTTC. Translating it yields CASSEPSGSLNEQFF.

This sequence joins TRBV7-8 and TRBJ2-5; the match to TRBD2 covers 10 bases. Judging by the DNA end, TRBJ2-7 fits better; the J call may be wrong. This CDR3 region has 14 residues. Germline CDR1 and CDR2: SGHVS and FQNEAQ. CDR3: CASSLLAGDYEQYF. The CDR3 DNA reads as TGTGCCAGCAGCTTACTAGCGGGGGACTACGAGCAGTACTTC.

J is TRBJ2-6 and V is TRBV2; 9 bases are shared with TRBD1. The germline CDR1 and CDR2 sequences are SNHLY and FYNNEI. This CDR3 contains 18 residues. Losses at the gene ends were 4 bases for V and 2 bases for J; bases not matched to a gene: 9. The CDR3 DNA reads TGTGCCAGCAGTGGGACGGACAGGGGTGAGGCTGGGGCCAACGTCCTGACTTTC. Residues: CASSGTDRGEAGANVLTF. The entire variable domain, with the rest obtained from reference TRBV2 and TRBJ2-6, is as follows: EPEVTQTPSHQVTQMGQEVILRCVPISNHLYFYWYRQILGQKVEFLVSFYNNEISEKSEIFDDQFSVERPDGSNFTLKIRSTKLEDSAMYFCASSGTDRGEAGANVLTFGAGSRLTVL.

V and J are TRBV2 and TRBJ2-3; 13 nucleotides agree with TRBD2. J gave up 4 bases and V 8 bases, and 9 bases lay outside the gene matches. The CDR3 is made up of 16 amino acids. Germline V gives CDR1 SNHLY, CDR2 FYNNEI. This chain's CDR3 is CASLPGLAGMSDTQYF. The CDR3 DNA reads TGTGCCAGCTTACCGGGACTAGCGGGGATGTCAGATACGCAGTATTTT.

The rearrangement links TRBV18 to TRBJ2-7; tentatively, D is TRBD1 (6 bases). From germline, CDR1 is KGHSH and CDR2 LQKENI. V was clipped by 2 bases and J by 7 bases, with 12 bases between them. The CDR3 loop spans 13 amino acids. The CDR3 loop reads CASSPGRGREQYF. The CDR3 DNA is TGTGCCAGCTCACCAGGCAGGGGCCGGGAGCAGTACTTC.

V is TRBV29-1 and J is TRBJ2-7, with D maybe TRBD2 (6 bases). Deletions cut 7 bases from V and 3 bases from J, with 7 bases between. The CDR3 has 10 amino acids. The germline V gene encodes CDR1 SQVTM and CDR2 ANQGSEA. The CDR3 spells CSAGDYEQYF. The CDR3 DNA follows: TGCAGCGCGGGGGACTACGAGCAGTACTTC.

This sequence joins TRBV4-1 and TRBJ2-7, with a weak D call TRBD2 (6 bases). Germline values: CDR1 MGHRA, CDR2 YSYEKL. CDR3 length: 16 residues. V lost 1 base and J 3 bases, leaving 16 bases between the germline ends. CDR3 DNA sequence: TGCGCCAGCAGCCAAGCTTCTAGCGCGTTTTACTACGAGCAGTACTTC. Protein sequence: CASSQASSAFYYEQYF.

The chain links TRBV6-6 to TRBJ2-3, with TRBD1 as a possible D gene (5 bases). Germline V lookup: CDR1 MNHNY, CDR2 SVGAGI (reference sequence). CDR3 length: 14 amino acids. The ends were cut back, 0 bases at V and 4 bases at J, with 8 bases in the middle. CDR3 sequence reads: CASSYSQGSDTQYF. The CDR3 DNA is TGTGCCAGCAGTTACTCTCAGGGCTCAGATACGCAGTATTTT.

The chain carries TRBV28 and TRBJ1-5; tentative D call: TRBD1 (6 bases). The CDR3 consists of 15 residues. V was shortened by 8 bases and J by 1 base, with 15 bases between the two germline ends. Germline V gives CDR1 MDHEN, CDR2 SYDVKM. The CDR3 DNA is TGTGCCAGCGGACCAGGGGATCGAAGCAATCAGCCCCAGCATTTT. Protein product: CASGPGDRSNQPQHF.

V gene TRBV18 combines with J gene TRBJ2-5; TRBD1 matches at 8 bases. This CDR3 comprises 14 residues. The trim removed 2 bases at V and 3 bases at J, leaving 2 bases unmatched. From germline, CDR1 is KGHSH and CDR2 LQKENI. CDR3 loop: CASSPKTGEETQYF. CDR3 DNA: TGTGCCAGCTCACCAAAGACAGGGGAAGAGACCCAGTACTTC.

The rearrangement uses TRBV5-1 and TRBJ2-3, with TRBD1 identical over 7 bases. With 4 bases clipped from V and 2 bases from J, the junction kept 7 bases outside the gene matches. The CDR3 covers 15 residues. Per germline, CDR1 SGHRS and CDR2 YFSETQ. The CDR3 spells CASSRQGADTDTQYF. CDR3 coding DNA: TGCGCCAGCAGCCGACAGGGTGCGGACACAGATACGCAGTATTTT.

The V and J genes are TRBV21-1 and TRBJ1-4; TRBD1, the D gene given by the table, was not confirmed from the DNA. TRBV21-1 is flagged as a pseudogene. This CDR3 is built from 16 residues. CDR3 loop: CASTKMETGAFEKLFF. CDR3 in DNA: TGTGCCAGCACCAAAATGGAGACAGGGGCCTTTGAAAAACTGTTTTTT.

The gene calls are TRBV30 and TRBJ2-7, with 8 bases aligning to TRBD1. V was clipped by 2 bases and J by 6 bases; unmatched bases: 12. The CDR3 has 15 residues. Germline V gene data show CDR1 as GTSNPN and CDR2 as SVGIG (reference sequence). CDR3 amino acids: CAWSSPGQVLVEQYF. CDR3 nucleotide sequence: TGTGCCTGGAGTTCCCCGGGACAGGTTCTCGTCGAGCAGTACTTC.

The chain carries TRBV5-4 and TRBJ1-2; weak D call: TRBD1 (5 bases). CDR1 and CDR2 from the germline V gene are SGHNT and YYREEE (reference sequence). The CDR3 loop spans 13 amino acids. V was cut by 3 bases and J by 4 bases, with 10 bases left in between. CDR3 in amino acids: CASSSPGSYGYTF. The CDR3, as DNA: TGTGCCAGCAGCTCCCCAGGGTCCTATGGCTACACCTTC.

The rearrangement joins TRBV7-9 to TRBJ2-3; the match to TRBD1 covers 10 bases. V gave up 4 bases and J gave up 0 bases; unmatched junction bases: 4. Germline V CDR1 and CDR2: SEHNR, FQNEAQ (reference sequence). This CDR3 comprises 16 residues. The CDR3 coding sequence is TGTGCCAGCAGCTCAGGGACAGGGGATAGCACAGATACGCAGTATTTT. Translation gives CASSSGTGDSTDTQYF.

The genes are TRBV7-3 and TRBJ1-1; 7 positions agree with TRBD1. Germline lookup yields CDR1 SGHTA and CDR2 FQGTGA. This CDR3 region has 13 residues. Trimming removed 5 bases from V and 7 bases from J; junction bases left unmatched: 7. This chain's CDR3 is CASSLDREDEAFF. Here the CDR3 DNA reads TGTGCCAGCAGCCTCGACAGGGAGGATGAAGCTTTCTTT.

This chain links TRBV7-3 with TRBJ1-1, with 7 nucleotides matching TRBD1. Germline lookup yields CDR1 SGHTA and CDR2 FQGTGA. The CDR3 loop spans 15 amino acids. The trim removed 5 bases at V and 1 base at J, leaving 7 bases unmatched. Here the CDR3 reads CASSLGGYGNTEAFF. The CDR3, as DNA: TGTGCCAGCAGCCTAGGGGGCTACGGGAACACTGAAGCTTTCTTT.

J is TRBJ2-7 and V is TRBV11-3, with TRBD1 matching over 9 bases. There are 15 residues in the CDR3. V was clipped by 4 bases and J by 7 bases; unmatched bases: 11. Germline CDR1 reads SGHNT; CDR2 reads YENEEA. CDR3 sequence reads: CASSSGGQGLKEQYF. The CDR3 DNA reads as TGTGCCAGCAGCTCCGGGGGACAGGGACTAAAAGAGCAGTACTTC.

CDR3 nucleotides: TGCGCCAGCAGCCAGGGCAGGGGAGACTATGGCTACACCTTC. Protein: CASSQGRGDYGYTF. This chain links TRBV4-1 with TRBJ1-2; perhaps TRBD1 as D (6 bases). V gave up 3 bases and J gave up 3 bases, with 11 bases separating them. The CDR3 spans 14 residues. Germline CDR1 and CDR2: MGHRA and YSYEKL.

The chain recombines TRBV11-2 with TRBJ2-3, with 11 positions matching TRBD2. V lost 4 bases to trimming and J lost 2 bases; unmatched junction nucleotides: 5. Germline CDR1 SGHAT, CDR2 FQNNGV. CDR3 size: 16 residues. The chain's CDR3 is CASSSRLAGTTDTQYF. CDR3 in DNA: TGTGCCAGCAGCTCCCGACTAGCGGGGACCACAGATACGCAGTATTTT. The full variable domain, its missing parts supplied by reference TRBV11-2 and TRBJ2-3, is EAGVAQSPRYKIIEKRQSVAFWCNPISGHATLYWYQQILGQGPKLLIQFQNNGVVDDSQLPKDRFSAERLKGVDSTLKIQPAKLEDSAVYLCASSSRLAGTTDTQYFGPGTRLTVL.

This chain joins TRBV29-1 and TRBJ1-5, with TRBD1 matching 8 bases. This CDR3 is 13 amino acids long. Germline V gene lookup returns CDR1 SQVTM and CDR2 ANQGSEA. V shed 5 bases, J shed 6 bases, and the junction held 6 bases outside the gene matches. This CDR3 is CSVWTGSGQPQHF. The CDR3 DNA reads TGCAGCGTTTGGACAGGGAGTGGTCAGCCCCAGCATTTT.